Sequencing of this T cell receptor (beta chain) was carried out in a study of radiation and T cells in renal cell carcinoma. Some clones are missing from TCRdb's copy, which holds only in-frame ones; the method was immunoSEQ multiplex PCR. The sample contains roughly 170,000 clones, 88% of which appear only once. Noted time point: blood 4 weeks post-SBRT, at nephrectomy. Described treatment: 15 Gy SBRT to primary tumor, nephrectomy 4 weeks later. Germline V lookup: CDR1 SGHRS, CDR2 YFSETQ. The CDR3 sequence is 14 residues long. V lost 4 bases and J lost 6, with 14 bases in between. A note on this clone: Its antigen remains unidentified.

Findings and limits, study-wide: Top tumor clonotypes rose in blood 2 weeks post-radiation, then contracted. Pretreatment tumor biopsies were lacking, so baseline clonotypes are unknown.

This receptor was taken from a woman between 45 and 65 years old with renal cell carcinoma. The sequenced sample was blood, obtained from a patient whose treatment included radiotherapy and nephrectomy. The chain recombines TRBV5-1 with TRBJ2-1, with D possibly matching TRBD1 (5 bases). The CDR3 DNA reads TGCGCCAGCAGCCGCGGACAAACTTTCAATGAGCAGTTCTTC. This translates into CASSRGQTFNEQFF.